This TCR beta chain was recorded in a study of T cell changes during pregnancy in multiple sclerosis. V shed 5 bases and J 3 bases; nucleotides not matched to a gene: 4. The CDR3 runs to 15 residues. Germline lookup yields CDR1 SGHTA and CDR2 FQGTGA. TCRdb's table, derived via immunoSEQ multiplex PCR, lists solely in-frame clones and lacks some. The profile shows 38,000 or so clones, over 75% of them singletons. This sample comprised CD4+ T cells from peripheral blood mononuclear cells, obtained in the third trimester of pregnancy. This chain links TRBV7-3 with TRBJ2-6; 7 bases are a match to TRBD1. This TCR was sampled from a female donor with multiple sclerosis, enrolled in a pregnancy study. The CDR3 DNA is TGTGCCAGCAGCCTAGGGGGCGGTGGGGCCAACGTCCTGACTTTC. Encoded protein: CASSLGGGGANVLTF.